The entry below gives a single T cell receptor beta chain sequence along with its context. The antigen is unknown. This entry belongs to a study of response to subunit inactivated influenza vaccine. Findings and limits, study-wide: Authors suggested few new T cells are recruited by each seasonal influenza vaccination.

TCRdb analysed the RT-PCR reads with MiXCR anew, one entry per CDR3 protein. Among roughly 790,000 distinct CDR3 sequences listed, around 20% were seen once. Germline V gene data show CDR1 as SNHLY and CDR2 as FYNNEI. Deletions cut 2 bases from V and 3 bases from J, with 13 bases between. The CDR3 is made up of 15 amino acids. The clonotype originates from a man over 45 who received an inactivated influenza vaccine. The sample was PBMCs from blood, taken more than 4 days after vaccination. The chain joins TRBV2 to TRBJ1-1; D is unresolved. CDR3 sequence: CASSESGNGDTEAFF. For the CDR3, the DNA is TGTGCCAGCAGTGAATCCGGGAATGGGGACACTGAAGCTTTCTTT.